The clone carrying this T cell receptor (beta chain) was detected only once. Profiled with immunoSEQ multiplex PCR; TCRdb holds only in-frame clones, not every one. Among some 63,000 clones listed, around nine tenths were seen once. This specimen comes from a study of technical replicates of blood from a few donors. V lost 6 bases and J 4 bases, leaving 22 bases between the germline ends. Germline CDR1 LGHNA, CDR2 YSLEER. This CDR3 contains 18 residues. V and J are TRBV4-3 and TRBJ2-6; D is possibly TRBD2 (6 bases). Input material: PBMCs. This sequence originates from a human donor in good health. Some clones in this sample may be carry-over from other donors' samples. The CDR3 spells CASRPGPGRSDGANVLTF. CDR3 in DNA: TGCGCCAGCAGACCCGGGCCCGGGAGATCGGACGGGGCCAACGTCCTGACTTTC.